Each of the 5 T cell receptor beta chains below was sequenced from the same sample in a study of blood T cell repertoires in COVID-19. The assay was immunoSEQ multiplex PCR, and TCRdb's table has in-frame clones only and misses some. The profile shows 210,000 or so clones, 85% to 90% of them singletons. The sample taken for sequencing was peripheral blood. The receptors shown here come from a man aged 50 to 60 with acute or convalescent COVID-19.

V usage is TRBV3-1 (or the pseudogene TRBV3-2) and J usage is TRBJ2-3; D gene unclear. There are 11 residues in the CDR3. Germline V gene sequence: CDR1 LGHDT, CDR2 YNNKEL (reference sequence). V lost 1 base and J lost 7, with 3 bases in between. The CDR3 loop reads CASSQVNTQYF. The DNA of the CDR3 is TGTGCCAGCAGCCAAGTAAATACGCAGTATTTT.

The chain employs TRBV6-5 and TRBJ2-5; no firm D call. Germline lookup yields CDR1 MNHEY and CDR2 SVGAGI. This CDR3 is built from 12 residues. V was trimmed by 5 bases and J by 5 bases, leaving 9 bases between them. CDR3 sequence: CASSQVVETQYF. In nucleotides, the CDR3 is TGTGCCAGCAGTCAGGTCGTCGAGACCCAGTACTTC.

The chain has TRBV6-6 and TRBJ2-7, with 8 bases lining up with TRBD1. Germline values: CDR1 MNHNY, CDR2 SVGAGI (reference sequence). J was trimmed by 2 bases and V by 7 bases; bases with no gene match: 1. This CDR3 is 12 amino acids long. This CDR3 reads CASKTGAYEQYF. The CDR3, as DNA: TGTGCCAGCAAGACAGGGGCCTACGAGCAGTACTTC.

This chain uses TRBV3-1 (or the pseudogene TRBV3-2) with TRBJ1-1; the D is unclear. CDR1 and CDR2 from the germline V gene are LGHDT and YNNKEL (reference sequence). The V gene lost 2 bases and the J gene lost 2 bases, with 18 bases spanning the gap. This CDR3 is built from 17 residues. CDR3 sequence (DNA): TGTGCCAGCAGCCAAAGGCGACAAACTGATCTAAACACTGAAGCTTTCTTT. It yields the protein CASSQRRQTDLNTEAFF.

This chain links TRBV7-9 with TRBJ1-1; D gene ambiguous. Trimming removed 1 base at V and 4 bases at J, with 19 bases between. This CDR3 is 17 amino acids long. The germline V gene encodes CDR1 SEHNR and CDR2 FQNEAQ (reference sequence). The CDR3 nucleotides are TGTGCCAGCAGCTTAGTACAGTCTGGTCGCGCGGGCACTGAAGCTTTCTTT. Its translation is CASSLVQSGRAGTEAFF.